Below, 22 T cell receptor beta chains from the same sample are listed, as sequenced in a study of T cells in Graves' hyperthyroidism and ophthalmopathy. It was RNA transcripts that yielded the amplified TCR beta CDR3 regions. An initial round of RT-PCR targeting the TCR CDR3 relied on the HTBI primer set. From the multiplex PCR reads, TCRdb called clonotypes with MiXCR, one entry per CDR3 protein. The sample includes about 210,000 distinct CDR3 sequences, 15% to 20% seen only once; the top ten take approximately 50%. Sequenced: blood. The receptors shown here come from a man in his forties or fifties with Graves' hyperthyroidism.

This chain joins TRBV4-1 and TRBJ2-3; D may be TRBD2 (6 bases). Germline loops: CDR1 MGHRA, CDR2 YSYEKL. The CDR3 consists of 16 residues. Trimming took off 0 bases at V and 6 bases at J, with 16 bases between the two ends. CDR3 DNA: TGCGCCAGCAGCCAAGAATGGGACTCTTTGGCGGATACGCAGTATTTT. Translated, it gives CASSQEWDSLADTQYF.

CDR3 sequence reads: CASSEAGGTGGFITYEQYF. In nucleotides, the CDR3 is TGTGCCAGCAGTGAAGCTGGGGGGACAGGGGGTTTCATAACCTACGAGCAGTACTTC. The chain uses TRBV2 and TRBJ2-7, with 11 bases aligning to TRBD1. V lost 0 bases, J lost 2 bases, and 12 bases stayed unmatched. The germline gives CDR1 SNHLY, CDR2 FYNNEI. This CDR3 comprises 19 residues.

At least ten counts were recorded for this clonotype. This rearrangement joins TRBV12-3 or TRBV12-4 to TRBJ2-3, with 9 bases aligning to TRBD1. The J segment lost 10 bases and the V segment lost 5 bases, leaving 4 bases of the junction unmatched. The CDR3 runs 12 residues. CDR3 loop: CASSTQGASQYF. The DNA for the CDR3 is TGTGCCAGCAGTACACAGGGGGCTTCGCAGTATTTT.

This clonotype was counted many times. The chain joins TRBV12-3 or TRBV12-4 to TRBJ2-4; D may be TRBD1 or TRBD2 (6 bases each). V lost 3 bases, J lost 0 bases, and 18 bases lay in between. There are 18 residues in the CDR3. Written as DNA, the CDR3 is TGTGCCAGCAGTTTGTCCTCGGGGGCTTTTTTAGCCAAAAACATTCAGTACTTC. Its translation: CASSLSSGAFLAKNIQYF.

V and J are TRBV19 and TRBJ2-1; 8 bases are a match to TRBD2. Looked up from germline, CDR1 is LNHDA and CDR2 is SQIVND (reference sequence). The CDR3 contains 17 residues. With V trimmed by 5 bases and J by 3 bases, 12 bases remained unmatched. The DNA for the CDR3 is TGTGCCAGTAGTCGGGAGGGGAGCGGGAGCTTCTACAATGAGCAGTTCTTC. As protein: CASSREGSGSFYNEQFF.

J is TRBJ2-5 and V is TRBV9; D is uncertain. There are 12 residues in the CDR3. Germline V gives CDR1 SGDLS, CDR2 YYNGEE. Deletions cut 3 bases from V and 0 bases from J, with 3 bases between. The CDR3 DNA reads TGTGCCAGCAGCGCCAACCAAGAGACCCAGTACTTC. This encodes CASSANQETQYF. Full variable domain (remainder filled in from reference TRBV9 and TRBJ2-5): DSGVTQTPKHLITATGQRVTLRCSPRSGDLSVYWYQQSLDQGLQFLIQYYNGEERAKGNILERFSAQQFPDLHSELNLSSLELGDSALYFCASSANQETQYFGPGTRLLVL.

Regarding this clonotype: A single base separates this from a much larger clone, so it may be a read error. V gene TRBV28 combines with J gene TRBJ1-2; the D gene is possibly TRBD1 (5 bases). The CDR3 sequence is 15 residues long. V was cut by 6 bases and J by 5 bases, with 19 bases left in between. Per germline, CDR1 MDHEN and CDR2 SYDVKM. Here the CDR3 DNA reads TGTGCCAGCAGGTTCCGGGACTGCTCGGGGTATGGCTACACCTTC. Translation gives CASRFRDCSGYGYTF.

About this clonotype: A junction boundary mismatches the germline segment, possibly from a read error. The chain links TRBV28 to TRBJ2-5, with a tentative D call TRBD2 (6 bases). Germline loops: CDR1 MDHEN, CDR2 SYDVKM. The CDR3 extends over 13 amino acids. The DNA for the CDR3 is TGCGCCAGCAGTTTCGGGACTGCTCAGACCCAGTACTTC. It encodes CASSFGTAQTQYF.

The rearrangement joins TRBV4-1 to TRBJ2-7; 8 nucleotides line up with TRBD2. Unmatched junction bases numbered 8, after V lost 0 bases and J lost 4 bases. This CDR3 is built from 16 residues. Germline V lookup: CDR1 MGHRA, CDR2 YSYEKL. DNA for the CDR3: TGCGCCAGCAGCCAAGATCAACGGGAGGGCCTTTACGAGCAGTACTTC. Its translation: CASSQDQREGLYEQYF.

This clonotype has a count of ten or more. DNA for the CDR3: TGCAGTGCCTTAAACGCAGGGACTAGCAAAAATGAGCAGTTCTTC. Protein product: CSALNAGTSKNEQFF. The chain uses TRBV20-1 and TRBJ2-1; TRBD2 aligns across 9 bases. Germline V gives CDR1 DFQATT, CDR2 SNEGSKA (reference sequence). J gave up 7 bases and V 6 bases, and 13 bases lay outside the gene matches. CDR3 length: 15 residues.

This clonotype turned up a few times. This may be a read error, as it is one base from a much larger clone. The CDR3 is CASSFLVGGETQYF. For the CDR3, the DNA is TGTGCCAGCAGCTTCCTAGTGGGAGGAGAGACCCAGTACTTC. This sequence joins TRBV7-2 and TRBJ2-5, with a weak D call TRBD2 (6 bases). Germline V CDR1 and CDR2: SGHTA, FQGNSA. V gave up 3 bases and J gave up 4 bases, with 12 bases separating them. The CDR3 is 14 amino acids.

This clonotype was seen at least ten times. The genes are TRBV12-3 or TRBV12-4 and TRBJ2-3; no clear D. This CDR3 has 14 amino acids. Between the trimmed V and J ends, which lost 6 bases and 6 bases, there was a span of 16 bases. The chain's CDR3 is CASRYQIGTDTQYF. The CDR3 nucleotides are TGTGCCAGCAGATACCAGATAGGTACTGATACGCAGTATTTT.

The chain couples TRBV5-1 to TRBJ2-3, with 11 bases identical to TRBD2. Looked up from germline, CDR1 is SGHRS and CDR2 is YFSETQ. This CDR3 spans 17 amino acids. J gave up 2 bases and V 5 bases, and 10 bases lay outside the gene matches. CDR3 residues: CASRPRLAGRFTDTQYF. DNA of the CDR3: TGCGCCAGCAGACCCCGACTAGCGGGAAGATTCACAGATACGCAGTATTTT.

This rearrangement joins TRBV20-1 to TRBJ1-1, with no clear D. With 5 bases removed from V and 3 bases from J, the gap between germline ends came to 7 bases. Germline lookup yields CDR1 DFQATT and CDR2 SNEGSKA (reference sequence). The CDR3 runs to 11 residues. The CDR3 sequence: CSARTDTEAFF. The CDR3 DNA reads TGCAGTGCTCGGACGGACACTGAAGCTTTCTTT.

There are a few counts of this clonotype. J is TRBJ2-3 and V is TRBV5-1; 10 bases match TRBD2. In germline, CDR1 is SGHRS, CDR2 YFSETQ. V shed 5 bases and J 12 bases; nucleotides not matched to a gene: 6. This CDR3 spans 12 amino acids. CDR3 sequence: CASRQRGGSQYF. As DNA, the CDR3 is TGCGCCAGCAGACAGCGGGGGGGTAGCCAGTATTTT.

This clonotype was seen at least ten times. The chain uses TRBV24-1 and TRBJ2-3; 8 bases line up with TRBD1. The CDR3 has 17 amino acids. Losses at the gene ends were 1 base for V and 4 bases for J; bases not matched to a gene: 9. CDR1 and CDR2 from the germline V gene are KGHDR and SFDVKD. The CDR3 DNA follows: TGTGCCACCAGTGATTTTGTGAGGACAGGGTGGGCAGATACGCAGTATTTT. It is translated as CATSDFVRTGWADTQYF.

This clonotype was detected ten times or more. The V call is TRBV5-5, the J call TRBJ1-6; D unresolved. This CDR3 contains 13 residues. The germline V gene has CDR1 SGHKS and CDR2 YYEKEE (reference sequence). V was shortened by 0 bases and J by 10 bases, with 8 bases between the two germline ends. The CDR3 sequence: CASSLGIASPLHF. DNA for the CDR3: TGTGCCAGCAGCTTGGGTATCGCGTCACCCCTCCACTTT.

The table lists this clonotype with many counts. The chain combines TRBV18 with TRBJ2-5, with TRBD1 matching over 9 bases. V shed 5 bases, J shed 5 bases, and the junction held 3 bases outside the gene matches. Germline assignment: CDR1 KGHSH and CDR2 LQKENI. The CDR3 loop spans 13 amino acids. The CDR3 region has the DNA TGTGCCAGCTCAACCGGACAGGGGGAGACCCAGTACTTC. Its translation: CASSTGQGETQYF.

At least ten counts were recorded for this clonotype. The chain has TRBV20-1 and TRBJ1-2; D not certain. CDR1 is DFQATT and CDR2 is SNEGSKA in the germline V gene (reference sequence). The CDR3 is made up of 14 amino acids. The germline V and J ends were trimmed by 3 bases and 0 bases, with 11 bases remaining between them. In nucleotides, the CDR3 is TGCAGTGCTAGCAATCACCTCCCTAACTATGGCTACACCTTC. It codes for CSASNHLPNYGYTF.

This clonotype was seen a few times. As DNA, the CDR3 is TGTGCCAGCAGTAGGGACAGCTGGACCTACGAGCAGTACTTC. Translated, it gives CASSRDSWTYEQYF. V usage is TRBV9 and J usage is TRBJ2-7; 7 nucleotides match TRBD1. Germline CDR1 reads SGDLS; CDR2 reads YYNGEE. Germline trimming cut 5 bases from V and 2 bases from J; bases unmatched to any gene: 7. The CDR3 consists of 14 residues.

This clonotype was seen many times. The chain couples TRBV28 to TRBJ1-3, with a weak D call TRBD1 (5 bases). The V and J ends lost 0 bases and 2 bases respectively, with 8 bases between them. Germline CDR1 is MDHEN and CDR2 is SYDVKM. The CDR3 contains 15 residues. The CDR3 reads CASSLWRGTGNTIYF. The CDR3 DNA follows: TGTGCCAGCAGTTTATGGAGGGGAACTGGAAACACCATATATTTT.

The sample holds many counts of this clonotype. This chain links TRBV20-1 with TRBJ2-2, with D possibly matching TRBD1 (6 bases). V was shortened by 0 bases and J by 4 bases, with 12 bases between the two germline ends. The germline CDR1 and CDR2 sequences are DFQATT and SNEGSKA (reference sequence). The CDR3 extends over 15 amino acids. CDR3 DNA: TGCAGTGCTAGAGATCGTTTAGGGGGCACCGGGGAGCTGTTTTTT. It encodes CSARDRLGGTGELFF.